This TCR beta chain was recorded in a study of early T cells in non-severe SARS-CoV-2 infection. Notes on the study in general: VDJdb matching favored anti-spike CD8 responses, missing private and CD4 specificities.

At least ten counts were recorded for this clonotype. The antigen is undetermined. This CDR3 spans 14 amino acids. CDR1 is MNHNS and CDR2 is SASEGT in the germline V gene. V lost 4 bases and J lost 6, with 12 bases in between. TCRdb re-analysed the 5' RACE reads in MiXCR, keeping a single row per CDR3 protein. The sample includes about 56,000 distinct CDR3 sequences, roughly 12% of them seen just once. The material sequenced was whole blood. The sequence came from an adult who was a healthcare worker with PCR-confirmed SARS-CoV-2 infection or an uninfected control (not recorded which). The chain employs TRBV6-1 and TRBJ2-2; D is unclear. As DNA, the CDR3 is TGTGCCAGCAGTGGAAGTCCGCGAGCCGGGGAGCTGTTTTTT. As protein: CASSGSPRAGELFF.